The 17 T cell receptor beta chains in this list originate from one sample, sequenced in a study of blood T cell repertoires in COVID-19. Generated by immunoSEQ multiplex PCR, the TCRdb table keeps only in-frame clones and is missing some. The repertoire holds roughly 480,000 clones, with 89% as singletons. Source material: peripheral blood. The receptors were sampled from a man younger than 35 with COVID-19, enrolled during active disease.

The sample holds one count of this clone. The chain carries TRBV7-9 and TRBJ2-2; D perhaps matches TRBD1 (6 bases). The V and J ends lost 5 bases and 1 base respectively, with 14 bases between them. Germline values: CDR1 SEHNR, CDR2 FQNEAQ (reference sequence). The CDR3 runs to 16 residues. CDR3 residues: CASSPRPQGNTGELFF. CDR3 nucleotides: TGTGCCAGCAGCCCCCGACCACAGGGGAACACCGGGGAGCTGTTTTTT.

The chain has TRBV7-8 and TRBJ2-1; 9 bases are a match to TRBD2. Germline CDR1 is SGHVS and CDR2 is FQNEAQ. V was pared by 5 bases and J by 8 bases, with 10 bases of the junction left unmatched. The CDR3 has 15 amino acids. CDR3 nucleotides: TGTGCCAGCAGCCCAATAGCGGGAGTTCGGGATGAGCAGTTCTTC. Protein: CASSPIAGVRDEQFF. Together with reference TRBV7-8 and TRBJ2-1, the CDR3 gives the full variable domain: GAGVSQSPRYKVAKRGQDVALRCDPISGHVSLFWYQQALGQGPEFLTYFQNEAQLDKSGLPSDRFFAERPEGSVSTLKIQRTQQEDSAVYLCASSPIAGVRDEQFFGPGTRLTVL.

The DNA for the CDR3 is TGTGCCAGCAGGGGAGCAGTTAATGGCTACACCTTC. Translated: CASRGAVNGYTF. The chain recombines TRBV9 with TRBJ1-2; no firm D call. Germline CDR1 is SGDLS and CDR2 is YYNGEE. The CDR3 has 12 amino acids. Trimming removed 5 bases from V and 6 bases from J, with 11 bases in between.

As to this clone: This sample includes further DNA sequences coding for the same CDR3. V and J are TRBV18 and TRBJ1-1; D gene uncertain. Trimming took 2 bases from V and 1 from J, leaving 8 bases between them. CDR3 size: 14 residues. CDR1 and CDR2 from the germline V gene are KGHSH and LQKENI. CDR3 DNA sequence: TGTGCCAGCTCACCAGGGCAGTCGAACACTGAAGCTTTCTTT. This codes for CASSPGQSNTEAFF.

The V and J genes are TRBV6-6 and TRBJ2-6, with a possible D match to TRBD1 (5 bases). Trimming cost V 8 bases and J 1 base, with 9 bases left between them. The CDR3 is made up of 14 amino acids. Germline-derived CDR1 and CDR2 are MNHNY and SVGAGI (reference sequence). The CDR3 region is CASSPGSGANVLTF. CDR3 nucleotide sequence: TGTGCCAGCTCTCCAGGGTCTGGGGCCAACGTCCTGACTTTC.

V is TRBV29-1 and J is TRBJ1-4, with no clear D. This CDR3 spans 13 amino acids. V was trimmed by 6 bases and J by 15 bases, leaving 23 bases between them. Germline-derived CDR1 and CDR2 are SQVTM and ANQGSEA. The CDR3: CSVSGRANAGVFF. CDR3 nucleotide sequence: TGCAGCGTATCGGGCCGAGCTAATGCCGGGGTGTTTTTT.

The chain recombines TRBV7-6 with TRBJ2-2; a possible D gene is TRBD1 (6 bases). Germline V gene lookup returns CDR1 SGHVS and CDR2 FNYEAQ. V dropped 6 bases and J dropped 4 bases, with 18 bases sitting between them. The CDR3 contains 16 residues. Here the CDR3 reads CASSPISQGFTGELFF. The CDR3 bases are TGTGCCAGCAGTCCGATTAGCCAGGGGTTCACCGGGGAGCTGTTTTTT.

The chain carries TRBV5-1 and TRBJ2-7, with a possible D match to TRBD1 (6 bases). Trimming removed 2 bases from V and 3 bases from J, with 12 bases in between. Per the germline V gene, CDR1 is SGHRS and CDR2 is YFSETQ. The CDR3 runs 14 residues. As DNA, the CDR3 is TGCGCCAGCAGCTTCACAGGGACATACTACGAGCAGTACTTC. Protein product: CASSFTGTYYEQYF.

V gene TRBV10-3 combines with J gene TRBJ2-7; 8 bases are a match to TRBD2. V lost 8 bases to trimming and J lost 0 bases; unmatched junction nucleotides: 9. Germline V gene lookup returns CDR1 ENHRY and CDR2 SYGVKD. The CDR3 length is 15 residues. The CDR3 is CAIVLAGPLSYEQYF. Here the CDR3 DNA reads TGTGCCATCGTTCTAGCGGGTCCCCTCTCCTACGAGCAGTACTTC.

The J gene is TRBJ2-2, the V gene TRBV4-2; D remains unclear. V lost 1 base to trimming and J lost 7 bases, with 10 bases between them. There are 14 residues in the CDR3. CDR1 is LGHNA, CDR2 YNFKEQ, per germline. This CDR3 reads CASSQVIGDGELFF. CDR3 nucleotides: TGTGCCAGCAGCCAAGTGATCGGAGACGGGGAGCTGTTTTTT.

In this sample, this clone turned up once. This chain uses TRBV2 with TRBJ1-1, with TRBD1 identical over 7 bases. J gave up 3 bases and V 6 bases, and 4 bases lay outside the gene matches. The CDR3 spans 13 residues. Germline CDR1 is SNHLY and CDR2 is FYNNEI. The CDR3 DNA reads TGTGCCAGCAGCAGGGGGATTTACACTGAAGCTTTCTTT. Translating gives CASSRGIYTEAFF.

This rearrangement joins TRBV10-2 to TRBJ1-1; D unresolved. V was shortened by 3 bases and J by 11 bases, with 10 bases between the two germline ends. The CDR3 is 11 residues long. CDR1 and CDR2 from the germline V gene are WSHSY and SAAADI. The CDR3 DNA reads as TGCGCCAGCAGTGACAGGAGGAGCGCTTTCTTT. Its translation: CASSDRRSAFF.

This clone was counted once. J is TRBJ2-1 and V is TRBV18, with D tentatively TRBD1 (5 bases). This CDR3 is 12 amino acids long. In germline, CDR1 is KGHSH, CDR2 LQKENI. Trimming took off 4 bases at V and 10 bases at J, with 11 bases between the two ends. The CDR3 DNA reads TGTGCCAGCTCACTAGGGGTAGTCGAGCAGTTCTTC. Its translation is CASSLGVVEQFF.

The gene calls are TRBV5-1 and TRBJ2-1; TRBD2 matches at 8 bases. Germline assignment: CDR1 SGHRS and CDR2 YFSETQ. J gave up 2 bases and V 3 bases, and 7 bases lay outside the gene matches. This CDR3 has 16 residues. CDR3 protein: CASSSQVAGTYNEQFF. In nucleotides, the CDR3 is TGCGCCAGCAGCTCTCAGGTAGCGGGAACCTACAATGAGCAGTTCTTC.

The gene calls are TRBV7-8 and TRBJ2-3, with 7 bases identical to TRBD2. The CDR3 totals 15 residues. Trimming at V came to 3 bases and at J to 1 base, leaving 4 bases not matched to a gene. The V gene's germline CDR1 is SGHVS and CDR2 FQNEAQ. The CDR3 DNA reads as TGTGCCAGCAGCTTCTTTGGGAGGGGCACAGATACGCAGTATTTT. Translated: CASSFFGRGTDTQYF.

The chain uses TRBV6-1 and TRBJ1-2, with a weak D call TRBD1 (6 bases). V shed 3 bases and J shed 3 bases, with 11 bases lying between them. Germline CDR1 MNHNS, CDR2 SASEGT. CDR3 size: 14 residues. The CDR3 loop is CASSDQGTDYGYTF. For the CDR3, the DNA is TGTGCCAGCAGTGATCAGGGGACGGACTATGGCTACACCTTC.

This sequence joins TRBV14 and TRBJ2-7; 12 positions agree with TRBD2. Germline V lookup: CDR1 SGHDN, CDR2 FVKESK. Trimming cost V 2 bases and J 6 bases; bases outside gene matches: 5. This CDR3 contains 15 residues. The chain's CDR3 is CASSQWTSGMGEQYF. The CDR3, as DNA: TGTGCCAGCAGCCAATGGACTAGCGGGATGGGCGAGCAGTACTTC.